This entry describes one T cell receptor beta chain. These data come from a study of CD8 T cells in Susac syndrome. CD8+ and CD4+ T cells circulating in blood were sequenced for TCR beta. The patients serving as multiple sclerosis controls were treatment-naive. They had stable or active relapsing-remitting disease and fulfilled revised McDonald criteria. CD8+ and CD4+ T cells were negatively isolated; TEMRA cells were FACS-enriched. The germline V gene encodes CDR1 SQVTM and CDR2 ANQGSEA. Trimming left V 6 bases short and J 12 bases short, with 23 bases between. The CDR3 loop spans 14 amino acids. After extraction with the RNeasy kit, 0.5 to 1 ug of the RNA was reverse transcribed using random hexamers. A multiplex approach, immunoSEQ multiplex PCR, amplified TCR beta CDR3 across 54 Vbeta and 13 Jbeta. Each CDR3 protein is one row after TCRdb ran MiXCR on the immunoSEQ multiplex PCR reads. The table has approximately 200,000 distinct CDR3 sequences, around 95% seen once.

This TCR came from a human donor with multiple sclerosis. The V call is TRBV29-1, the J call TRBJ2-2; D might be TRBD1 (6 bases). Source material: CD4+ T cells from PBMCs. CDR3 amino acids: CSVSGATNTGKLFF. CDR3 sequence (DNA): TGCAGCGTGTCAGGGGCTACGAACACCGGCAAGCTGTTTTTT.